This T cell receptor beta chain comes out of a study of beta chain features in type 1 diabetes. Study conclusions and caveats: There was a moderate but significant shortening of TCRB CDR3s in all four CD4+ subsets of Type 1 diabetes patients. cDNA sequencing could over-represent cells with high TCR expression.

This clone was picked up a small number of times. Its antigen is as yet unknown. CDR1 is MNHNS and CDR2 is SASEGT in the germline V gene. Trimming cost V 6 bases and J 4 bases; bases outside gene matches: 7. The CDR3 contains 15 residues. Expressed TCRB transcripts got sequenced, as all isolated RNA was reverse transcribed. Some clones are missing from TCRdb's copy, which holds only in-frame ones; the method was immunoSEQ multiplex PCR. Among 15,000 to 20,000 clones, approximately 50% were seen once, and the ten largest hold 0.43%. Sorting based on CD45RO/CCR7/CD25/CD127/CD95/CD27 separated CD4+ naive, central memory, regulatory and stem cell-like memory cells.

The receptor was derived from a man in his late teens or twenties in good health. Sequenced input: stem cell memory CD4+ T cells from blood. The chain carries TRBV6-1 and TRBJ2-1; 9 bases map to TRBD2. The CDR3 DNA sequence: TGTGCCAGCAGCTTAGCGGGGGCCGCTTACAATGAGCAGTTCTTC. Amino acids: CASSLAGAAYNEQFF.